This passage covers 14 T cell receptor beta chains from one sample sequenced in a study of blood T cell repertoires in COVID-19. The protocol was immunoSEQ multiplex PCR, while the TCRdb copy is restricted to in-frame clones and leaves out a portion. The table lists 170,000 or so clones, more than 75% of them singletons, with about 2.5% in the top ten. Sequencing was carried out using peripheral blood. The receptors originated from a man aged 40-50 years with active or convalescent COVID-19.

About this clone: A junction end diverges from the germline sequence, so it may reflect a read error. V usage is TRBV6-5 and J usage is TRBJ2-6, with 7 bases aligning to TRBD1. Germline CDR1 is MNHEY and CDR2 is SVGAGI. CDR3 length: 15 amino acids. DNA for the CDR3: TGTGCCAGCAGCTACTCAGGGACAGCACTCACCGTCCTGACTTTC. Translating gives CASSYSGTALTVLTF.

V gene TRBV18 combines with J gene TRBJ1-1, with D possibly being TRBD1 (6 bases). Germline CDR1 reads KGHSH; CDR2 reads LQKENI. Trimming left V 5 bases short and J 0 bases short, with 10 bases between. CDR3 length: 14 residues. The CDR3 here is CASSLGHLNTEAFF. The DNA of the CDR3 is TGTGCCAGCTCATTGGGACATCTGAACACTGAAGCTTTCTTT.

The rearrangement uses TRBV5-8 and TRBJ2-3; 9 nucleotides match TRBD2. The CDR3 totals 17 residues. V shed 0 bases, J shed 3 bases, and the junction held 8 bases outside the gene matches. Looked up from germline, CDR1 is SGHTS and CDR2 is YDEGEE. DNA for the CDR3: TGTGCCAGCAGCTTGGGAACGGCGGGGGGGAGGACAGATACGCAGTATTTT. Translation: CASSLGTAGGRTDTQYF.

CDR3 coding DNA: TGTGCCAGCTCACCAATCTCGGGGGTGGGCACAGATACGCAGTATTTT. Its protein product is CASSPISGVGTDTQYF. The chain joins TRBV18 to TRBJ2-3; TRBD2 is a possible D gene (6 bases). Trimming removed 2 bases at V and 1 base at J, with 13 bases between. CDR1 and CDR2 (germline): KGHSH, LQKENI. CDR3 length: 16 residues.

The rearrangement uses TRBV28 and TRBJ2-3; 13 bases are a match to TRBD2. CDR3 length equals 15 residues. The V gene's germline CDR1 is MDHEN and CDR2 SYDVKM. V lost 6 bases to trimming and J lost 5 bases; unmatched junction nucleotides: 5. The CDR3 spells CASSEGLAGVDTQYF. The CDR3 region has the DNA TGTGCCAGCAGCGAAGGACTAGCGGGGGTAGATACGCAGTATTTT. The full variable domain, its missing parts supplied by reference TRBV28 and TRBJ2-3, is DVKVTQSSRYLVKRTGEKVFLECVQDMDHENMFWYRQDPGLGLRLIYFSYDVKMKEKGDIPEGYSVSREKKERFSLILESASTNQTSMYLCASSEGLAGVDTQYFGPGTRLTVL.

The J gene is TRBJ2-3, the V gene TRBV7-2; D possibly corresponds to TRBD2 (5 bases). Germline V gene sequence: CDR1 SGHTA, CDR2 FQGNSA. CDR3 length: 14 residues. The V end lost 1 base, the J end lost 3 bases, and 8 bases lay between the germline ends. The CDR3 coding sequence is TGTGCCAGCAGCTTAGGTTTAGCGACAGATACGCAGTATTTT. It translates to CASSLGLATDTQYF.

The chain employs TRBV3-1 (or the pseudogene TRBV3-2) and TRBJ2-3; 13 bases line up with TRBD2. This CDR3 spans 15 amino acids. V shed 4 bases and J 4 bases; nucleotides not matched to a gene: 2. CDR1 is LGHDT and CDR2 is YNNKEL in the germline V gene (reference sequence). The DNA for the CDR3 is TGTGCCAGCAGCCTAACTAGCGGGGGGGCAGATACGCAGTATTTT. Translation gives CASSLTSGGADTQYF.

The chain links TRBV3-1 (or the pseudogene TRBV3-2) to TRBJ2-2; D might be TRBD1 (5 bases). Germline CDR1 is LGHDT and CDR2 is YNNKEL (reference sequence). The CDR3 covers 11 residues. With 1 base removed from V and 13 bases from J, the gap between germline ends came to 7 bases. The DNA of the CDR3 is TGTGCCAGCAGCCAAGGCCAGGGGCTGTTTTTT. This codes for CASSQGQGLFF.

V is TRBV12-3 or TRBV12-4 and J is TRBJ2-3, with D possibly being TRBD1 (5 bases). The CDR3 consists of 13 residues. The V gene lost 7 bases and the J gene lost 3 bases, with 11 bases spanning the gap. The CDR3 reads CASMTAGTDTQYF. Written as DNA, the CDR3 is TGTGCCAGCATGACAGCAGGTACAGATACGCAGTATTTT.

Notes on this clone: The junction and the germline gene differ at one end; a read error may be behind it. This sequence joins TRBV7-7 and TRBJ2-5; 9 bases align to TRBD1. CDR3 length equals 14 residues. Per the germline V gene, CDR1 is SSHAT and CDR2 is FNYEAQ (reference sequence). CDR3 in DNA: TGTGCTAGCAGCGGGGCGACAGGGGGAGAGACCCAGTACTTC. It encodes CASSGATGGETQYF. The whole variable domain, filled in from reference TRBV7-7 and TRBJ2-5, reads GAGVSQSPRYKVTKRGQDVTLRCDPISSHATLYWYQQALGQGPEFLTYFNYEAQPDKSGLPSDRFSAERPEGSISTLTIQRTEQRDSAMYRCASSGATGGETQYFGPGTRLLVL.

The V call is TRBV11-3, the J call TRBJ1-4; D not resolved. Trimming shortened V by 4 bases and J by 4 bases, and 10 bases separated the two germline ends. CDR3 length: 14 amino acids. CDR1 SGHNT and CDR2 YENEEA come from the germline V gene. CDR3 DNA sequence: TGTGCCAGCAGCTCCCGAACATTTAATGAAAAACTGTTTTTT. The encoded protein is CASSSRTFNEKLFF.

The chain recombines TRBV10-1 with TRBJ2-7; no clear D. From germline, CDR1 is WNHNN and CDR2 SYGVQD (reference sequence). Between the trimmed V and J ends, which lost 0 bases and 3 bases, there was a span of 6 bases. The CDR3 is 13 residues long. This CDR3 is CASSESPVYEQYF. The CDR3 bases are TGCGCCAGCAGTGAGTCGCCAGTCTACGAGCAGTACTTC.

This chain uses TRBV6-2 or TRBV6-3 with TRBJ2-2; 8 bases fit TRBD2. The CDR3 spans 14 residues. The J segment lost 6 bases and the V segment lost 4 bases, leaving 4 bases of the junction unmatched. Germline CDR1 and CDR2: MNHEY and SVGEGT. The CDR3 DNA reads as TGTGCCAGCAGTTTCGGGGGGGTGTCCGGGGAGCTGTTTTTT. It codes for CASSFGGVSGELFF.

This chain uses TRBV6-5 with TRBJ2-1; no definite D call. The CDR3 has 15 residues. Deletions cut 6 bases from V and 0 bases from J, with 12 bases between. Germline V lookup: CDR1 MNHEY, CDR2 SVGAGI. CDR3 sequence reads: CASSLVSSSYNEQFF. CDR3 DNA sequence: TGTGCCAGCAGCCTAGTCAGTAGCTCCTACAATGAGCAGTTCTTC.